This record concerns one T cell receptor (beta chain) sequence. This entry comes from a study of blood T cell repertoires in COVID-19. Seattle researchers signed up patients amid active infection and tracked them longitudinally. This table comes from immunoSEQ multiplex PCR, and its TCRdb copy is limited to in-frame clones, with some not included. The sample carries almost 300,000 clones, approximately 89% recorded once. V shed 2 bases, J shed 4 bases, and the junction held 7 bases outside the gene matches. The V gene's germline CDR1 is SGHRS and CDR2 YFSETQ. This CDR3 comprises 16 residues. Sequenced input: peripheral blood. This sequence was found in a woman between 25 and 40 years old with COVID-19, enrolled during active disease. This rearrangement joins TRBV5-1 to TRBJ1-4; 8 nucleotides line up with TRBD1. CDR3 nucleotide sequence: TGCGCCAGCAGCTTCCGCGCCACAGGGGGTAATGAAAAACTGTTTTTT. This gives the protein CASSFRATGGNEKLFF.